This T cell receptor beta chain appears in the sequencing data of a study of shared clonotypes between healthy human individuals. Notes on the study in general: Larger estimated richness was generally seen in naive subsets than in memory subsets. Investigators expected sequencing depth to affect clonotype sharing among donors. Represented genetic and exposure-history diversity was restricted by having few donors.

Concerning this clone itself: Its antigen remains unidentified.

Using immunoSEQ multiplex PCR, the repertoire was profiled, and TCRdb retains in-frame clones only, with some absent. The table has fewer than 3 million clones, 85% to 95% seen once. This CDR3 spans 15 amino acids. CDR1 is MRHNA, CDR2 SNTAGT, per germline. Trimming took 8 bases from V and 4 from J, leaving 17 bases between them. The chain has TRBV6-4 and TRBJ2-2, with D maybe TRBD2 (5 bases). This receptor was taken from a man between 18 and 35 years old in good health. Some clones in this sample may be carry-over from other donors' samples. Material for sequencing was naive CD4+ T cells from PBMCs. Sample subset: CD45RA+ positively selected. CDR3 nucleotide sequence: TGTGCCAGCGACCTTGGACTGTGGGCCACCGGGGAGCTGTTTTTT. This codes for CASDLGLWATGELFF.